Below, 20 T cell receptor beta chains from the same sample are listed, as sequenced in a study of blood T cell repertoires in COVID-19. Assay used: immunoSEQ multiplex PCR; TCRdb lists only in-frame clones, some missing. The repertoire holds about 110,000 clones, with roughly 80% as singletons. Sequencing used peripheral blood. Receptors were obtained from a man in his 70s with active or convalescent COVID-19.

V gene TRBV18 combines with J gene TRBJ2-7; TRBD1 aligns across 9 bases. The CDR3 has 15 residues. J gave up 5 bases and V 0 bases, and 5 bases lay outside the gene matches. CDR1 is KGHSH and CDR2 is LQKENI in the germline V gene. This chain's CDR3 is CASSPPSTGGDEQYF. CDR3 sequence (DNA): TGTGCCAGCTCACCACCGAGCACAGGGGGCGACGAGCAGTACTTC.

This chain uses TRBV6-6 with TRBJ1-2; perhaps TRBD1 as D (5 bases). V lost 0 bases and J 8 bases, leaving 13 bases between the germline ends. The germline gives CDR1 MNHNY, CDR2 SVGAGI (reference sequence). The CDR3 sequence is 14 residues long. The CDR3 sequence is CASSYSAGRIGYTF. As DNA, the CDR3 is TGTGCCAGCAGTTACTCCGCAGGGAGGATCGGCTACACCTTC.

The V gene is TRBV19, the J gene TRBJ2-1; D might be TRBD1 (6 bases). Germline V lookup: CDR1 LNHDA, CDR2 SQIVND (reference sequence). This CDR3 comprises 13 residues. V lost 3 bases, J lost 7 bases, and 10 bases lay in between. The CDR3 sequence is CASSIGQNNEQFF. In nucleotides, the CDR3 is TGTGCCAGTAGTATCGGACAGAATAATGAGCAGTTCTTC.

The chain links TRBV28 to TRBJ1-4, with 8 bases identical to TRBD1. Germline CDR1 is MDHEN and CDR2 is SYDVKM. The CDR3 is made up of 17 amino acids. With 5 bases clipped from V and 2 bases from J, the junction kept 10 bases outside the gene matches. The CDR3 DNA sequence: TGTGCCAGCAGTCTACAGGGGGGCAAGGGCACTAATGAAAAACTGTTTTTT. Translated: CASSLQGGKGTNEKLFF.

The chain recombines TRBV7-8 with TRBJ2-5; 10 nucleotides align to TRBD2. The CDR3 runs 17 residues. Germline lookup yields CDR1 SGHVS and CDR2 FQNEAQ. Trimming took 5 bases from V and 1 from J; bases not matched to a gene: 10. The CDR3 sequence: CASSPNSGGSFQETQYF. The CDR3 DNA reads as TGTGCCAGCAGCCCTAATAGCGGGGGGTCTTTCCAAGAGACCCAGTACTTC.

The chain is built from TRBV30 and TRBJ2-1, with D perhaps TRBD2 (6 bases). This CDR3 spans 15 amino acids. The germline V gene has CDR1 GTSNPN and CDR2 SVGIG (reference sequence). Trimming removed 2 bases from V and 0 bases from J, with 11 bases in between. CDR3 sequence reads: CAWSKAGSSYNEQFF. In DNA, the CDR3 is TGTGCCTGGAGTAAGGCGGGGAGCTCCTACAATGAGCAGTTCTTC.

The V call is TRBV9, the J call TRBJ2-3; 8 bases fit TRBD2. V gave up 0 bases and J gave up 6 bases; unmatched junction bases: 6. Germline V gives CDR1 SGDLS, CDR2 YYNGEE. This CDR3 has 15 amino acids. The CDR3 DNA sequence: TGTGCCAGCAGCGTAGCGGGAGGGATTGTGGATACGCAGTATTTT. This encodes CASSVAGGIVDTQYF.

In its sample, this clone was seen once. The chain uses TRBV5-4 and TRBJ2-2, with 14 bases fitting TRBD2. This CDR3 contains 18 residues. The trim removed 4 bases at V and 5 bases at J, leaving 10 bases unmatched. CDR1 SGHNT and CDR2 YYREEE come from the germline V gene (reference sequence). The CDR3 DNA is TGTGCCAGCAGCGCCGGGACTAGCGGGGGCCCGCGGACCGGGGAGCTGTTTTTT. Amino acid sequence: CASSAGTSGGPRTGELFF. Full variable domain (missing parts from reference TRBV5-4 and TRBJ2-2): ETGVTQSPTHLIKTRGQQVTLRCSSQSGHNTVSWYQQALGQGPQFIFQYYREEENGRGNFPPRFSGLQFPNYSSELNVNALELDDSALYLCASSAGTSGGPRTGELFFGEGSRLTVL.

CDR3 loop: CASRTLAGGNTGELFF. The CDR3 bases are TGTGCCAGCAGAACATTAGCGGGAGGGAACACCGGGGAGCTGTTTTTT. This chain connects TRBV27 to TRBJ2-2; 10 positions agree with TRBD2. V dropped 6 bases and J dropped 1; count of bases not matched to a gene: 5. The CDR3 covers 16 residues. Germline CDR1 reads MNHEY; CDR2 reads SMNVEV (reference sequence).

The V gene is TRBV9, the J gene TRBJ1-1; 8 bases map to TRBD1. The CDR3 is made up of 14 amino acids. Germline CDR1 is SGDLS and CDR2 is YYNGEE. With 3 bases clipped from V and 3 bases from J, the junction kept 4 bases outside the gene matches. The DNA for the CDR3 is TGTGCCAGCAGCGCCACAGGGGGTTACACTGAAGCTTTCTTT. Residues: CASSATGGYTEAFF.

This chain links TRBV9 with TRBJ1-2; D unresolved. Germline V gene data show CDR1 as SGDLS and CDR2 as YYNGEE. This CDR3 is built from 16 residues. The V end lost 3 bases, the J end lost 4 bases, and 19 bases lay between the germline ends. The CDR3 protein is CASSEGFGGMVYGYTF. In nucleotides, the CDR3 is TGTGCCAGCAGCGAGGGATTTGGAGGGATGGTCTATGGCTACACCTTC.

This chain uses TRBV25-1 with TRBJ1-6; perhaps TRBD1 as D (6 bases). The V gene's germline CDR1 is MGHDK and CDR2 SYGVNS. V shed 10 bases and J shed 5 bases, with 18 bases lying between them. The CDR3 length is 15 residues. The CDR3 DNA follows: TGTGCCACGTCTCGAGGGGGAGGGAATAATTCACCCCTCCACTTT. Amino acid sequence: CATSRGGGNNSPLHF.

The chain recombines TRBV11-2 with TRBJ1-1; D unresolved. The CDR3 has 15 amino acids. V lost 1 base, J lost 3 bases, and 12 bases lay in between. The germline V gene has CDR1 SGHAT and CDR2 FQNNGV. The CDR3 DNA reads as TGTGCCAGCAGCTTAGGACACCTCGGGGACACTGAAGCTTTCTTT. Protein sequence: CASSLGHLGDTEAFF. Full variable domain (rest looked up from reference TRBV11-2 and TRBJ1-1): EAGVAQSPRYKIIEKRQSVAFWCNPISGHATLYWYQQILGQGPKLLIQFQNNGVVDDSQLPKDRFSAERLKGVDSTLKIQPAKLEDSAVYLCASSLGHLGDTEAFFGQGTRLTVV.

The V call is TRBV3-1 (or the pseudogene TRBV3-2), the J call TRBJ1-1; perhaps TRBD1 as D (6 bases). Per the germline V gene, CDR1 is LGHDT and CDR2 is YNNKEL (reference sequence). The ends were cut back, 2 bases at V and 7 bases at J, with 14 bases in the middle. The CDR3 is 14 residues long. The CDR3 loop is CASSQLGGGGEAFF. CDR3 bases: TGTGCCAGCAGCCAATTAGGGGGGGGTGGTGAAGCTTTCTTT.

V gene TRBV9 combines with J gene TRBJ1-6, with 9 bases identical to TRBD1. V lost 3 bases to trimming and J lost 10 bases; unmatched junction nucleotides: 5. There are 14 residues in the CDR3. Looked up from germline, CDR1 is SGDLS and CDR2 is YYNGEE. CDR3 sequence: CASSARDRDSPLHF. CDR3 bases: TGTGCCAGCAGCGCCCGGGACAGGGACTCACCCCTCCACTTT.

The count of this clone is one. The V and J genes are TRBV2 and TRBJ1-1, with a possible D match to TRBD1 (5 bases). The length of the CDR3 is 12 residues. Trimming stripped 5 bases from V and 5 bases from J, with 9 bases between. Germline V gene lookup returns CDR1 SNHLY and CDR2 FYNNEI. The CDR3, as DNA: TGTGCCAGCAGTATCCGGGGGACTGAAGCTTTCTTT. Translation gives CASSIRGTEAFF.

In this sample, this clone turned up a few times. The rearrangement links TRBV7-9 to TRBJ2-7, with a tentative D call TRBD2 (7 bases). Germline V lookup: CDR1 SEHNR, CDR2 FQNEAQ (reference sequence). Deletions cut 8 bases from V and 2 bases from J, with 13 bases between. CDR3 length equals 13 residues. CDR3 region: CASCREGAYEQYF. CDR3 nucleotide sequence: TGTGCCAGCTGTAGGGAGGGGGCCTACGAGCAGTACTTC.

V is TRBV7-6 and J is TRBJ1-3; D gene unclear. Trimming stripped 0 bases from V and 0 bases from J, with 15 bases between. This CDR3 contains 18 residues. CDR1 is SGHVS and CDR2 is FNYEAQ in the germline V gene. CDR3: CASSLAPGSVPSGNTIYF. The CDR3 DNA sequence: TGTGCCAGCAGCTTAGCGCCGGGGTCGGTACCCTCTGGAAACACCATATATTTT.

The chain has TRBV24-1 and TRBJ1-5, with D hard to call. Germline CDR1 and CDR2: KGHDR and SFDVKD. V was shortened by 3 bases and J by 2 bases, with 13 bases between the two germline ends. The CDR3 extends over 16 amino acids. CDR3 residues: CATSDRTPGGNQPQHF. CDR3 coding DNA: TGTGCCACCAGTGATCGGACCCCGGGAGGCAATCAGCCCCAGCATTTT.

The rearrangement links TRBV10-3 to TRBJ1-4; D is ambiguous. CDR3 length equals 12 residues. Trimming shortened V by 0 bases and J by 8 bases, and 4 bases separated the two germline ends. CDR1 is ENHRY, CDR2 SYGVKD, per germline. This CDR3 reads CAISESMEKLFF. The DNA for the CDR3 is TGTGCCATCAGTGAGTCCATGGAAAAACTGTTTTTT.